This T cell receptor beta chain was recovered during a study of CD8 T cells in ankylosing spondylitis. Findings of the study overall: Disease-linked clones bore a CD8+ phenotype and were relatively rare in peripheral blood. It appeared that ankylosing spondylitis blood was characterized by a TCR beta motif of several highly homologous variants. In reactive arthritis synovial fluid and blood, some motif variants had been reported before.

Turning to this clonotype: The antigen is unknown.

This CDR3 is 16 amino acids long. The germline V and J ends were trimmed by 7 bases and 0 bases, with 15 bases remaining between them. Germline CDR1 and CDR2: LGHNT and FRNRAP. In TCRdb, the 5' RACE reads were re-called with MiXCR into one record per CDR3 protein. Here the sample spans over 700,000 distinct CDR3 sequences, roughly 19% being singletons. The rearrangement links TRBV12-5 to TRBJ1-4; D is unresolved. Sequenced: blood, either unsorted or a sorted T cell fraction (not recorded which). The sequence was obtained from a male donor with ankylosing spondylitis. CDR3 coding DNA: TGTGCTAGTGCCTTGACCGTCGGGCCAACTAATGAAAAACTGTTTTTT. Translated, it gives CASALTVGPTNEKLFF.